These 17 T cell receptor beta chains originate from one sample sequenced in a study of T cell responses to AZD1222 COVID-19 vaccine. Generated by immunoSEQ multiplex PCR, the TCRdb table keeps only in-frame clones and is missing some. The sample consists of some 110,000 clones, 90% to 95% of them appearing once. This material consisted of peripheral blood, taken on day 0 of AZD1222 vaccination. The receptors here all came from an adult in good health.

This chain connects TRBV6-1 to TRBJ2-1, with a tentative D call TRBD2 (7 bases). CDR1 and CDR2 (germline): MNHNS, SASEGT. CDR3 size: 15 residues. Deletions cut 6 bases from V and 8 bases from J, with 20 bases between. CDR3 amino acids: CASREGGNGNYEQFF. CDR3 bases: TGTGCCAGCAGGGAGGGGGGGAATGGGAATTATGAGCAGTTCTTC.

The chain is built from TRBV7-9 and TRBJ1-1; D uncertain. In germline, CDR1 is SEHNR, CDR2 FQNEAQ (reference sequence). V shed 1 base and J shed 2 bases, with 14 bases lying between them. CDR3 length: 16 residues. In nucleotides, the CDR3 is TGTGCCAGCAGCTTAGGAGTCGTTCCAGCAAACACTGAAGCTTTCTTT. This codes for CASSLGVVPANTEAFF.

This clone appeared a single time. The chain carries TRBV11-2 and TRBJ2-1; D is unclear. This CDR3 is built from 14 residues. V lost 4 bases and J 8 bases, leaving 15 bases between the germline ends. Per the germline V gene, CDR1 is SGHAT and CDR2 is FQNNGV. The DNA of the CDR3 is TGTGCCAGCAGCTCCATCCGATCCGAGCATGAGCAGTTCTTC. Its protein is CASSSIRSEHEQFF.

The chain combines TRBV19 with TRBJ1-5, with a weak D call TRBD1 (5 bases). This CDR3 spans 13 amino acids. V lost 7 bases and J 6 bases, leaving 13 bases between the germline ends. Germline CDR1 and CDR2: LNHDA and SQIVND (reference sequence). In DNA, the CDR3 is TGTGCCAGTAAGAGCGGGGGTCCTCAGCCCCAGCATTTT. Translated: CASKSGGPQPQHF.

The chain is built from TRBV5-1 and TRBJ2-3, with 11 bases matching TRBD2. CDR1 SGHRS and CDR2 YFSETQ come from the germline V gene. The trim removed 1 base at V and 7 bases at J, leaving 5 bases unmatched. The CDR3 is 15 residues long. Here the CDR3 reads CASSLPSGGSNTQYF. CDR3 sequence (DNA): TGCGCCAGCAGCTTGCCTAGCGGGGGGAGCAATACGCAGTATTTT.

The chain links TRBV28 to TRBJ1-2, with 8 nucleotides matching TRBD1. Losses at the gene ends were 7 bases for V and 8 bases for J; bases not matched to a gene: 12. CDR1 is MDHEN and CDR2 is SYDVKM in the germline V gene. The CDR3 sequence is 14 residues long. DNA of the CDR3: TGTGCCAGCATCCCGGGACAGGCAAACGTAGGCTACACCTTC. It yields the protein CASIPGQANVGYTF.

The chain combines TRBV30 with TRBJ2-7; D call uncertain. The CDR3 totals 13 residues. With 0 bases removed from V and 5 bases from J, the gap between germline ends came to 11 bases. The germline gives CDR1 GTSNPN, CDR2 SVGIG (reference sequence). The CDR3 reads CAWSVNGRNEQYF. CDR3 coding DNA: TGTGCCTGGAGTGTAAATGGGCGGAACGAGCAGTACTTC. Full variable domain (rest looked up from reference TRBV30 and TRBJ2-7): SQTIHQWPATLVQPVGSPLSLECTVEGTSNPNLYWYRQAAGRGLQLLFYSVGIGQISSEVPQNLSASRPQDRQFILSSKKLLLSDSGFYLCAWSVNGRNEQYFGPGTRLTVT.

This clone was seen just once. The V gene is TRBV7-6, the J gene TRBJ1-4; 8 bases map to TRBD1. CDR3 size: 17 residues. The V and J ends lost 1 base and 0 bases, in that order; junction bases with no gene match: 4. The germline V gene encodes CDR1 SGHVS and CDR2 FNYEAQ. The CDR3 here is CASSLGDRPPTNEKLFF. The DNA of the CDR3 is TGTGCCAGCAGCTTAGGGGACAGGCCGCCAACTAATGAAAAACTGTTTTTT.

The chain recombines TRBV6-2 or TRBV6-3 with TRBJ1-1; TRBD1 aligns across 9 bases. V trimming: 0 bases; J trimming: 4 bases; junction bases outside the gene matches: 9. The CDR3 is 17 amino acids. The germline gives CDR1 MNHEY, CDR2 SVGEGT. The CDR3 DNA reads as TGTGCCAGCAGTTACTCCCAGACAGGGGGAGGACTCACTGAAGCTTTCTTT. Its translation: CASSYSQTGGGLTEAFF.

The chain joins TRBV6-1 to TRBJ2-1, with D unresolved. Germline-derived CDR1 and CDR2 are MNHNS and SASEGT. CDR3 length: 14 residues. The V gene lost 3 bases and the J gene lost 2 bases, with 8 bases spanning the gap. CDR3 in DNA: TGTGCCAGCAGTGAGAAGCGTACCTACAATGAGCAGTTCTTC. Protein sequence: CASSEKRTYNEQFF.

The chain carries TRBV6-5 and TRBJ2-7, with D unclear. This CDR3 is 10 amino acids long. In germline, CDR1 is MNHEY, CDR2 SVGAGI. Between the trimmed V and J ends, which lost 7 bases and 4 bases, there was a span of 5 bases. The CDR3 DNA reads as TGTGCCAGCAACCATTACGAGCAGTACTTC. Translation gives CASNHYEQYF.

J is TRBJ1-6 and V is TRBV6-5; no definite D call. Germline values: CDR1 MNHEY, CDR2 SVGAGI. The V and J ends lost 6 bases and 9 bases respectively, with 12 bases between them. CDR3 length: 13 amino acids. CDR3 sequence (DNA): TGTGCCAGCAGGATGAGTGCAGGTTCACCCCTCCACTTT. As protein: CASRMSAGSPLHF.

The rearrangement joins TRBV6-5 to TRBJ1-5; D may be TRBD1 (6 bases). V shed 6 bases and J shed 7 bases, with 13 bases lying between them. Germline values: CDR1 MNHEY, CDR2 SVGAGI. The CDR3 runs 13 residues. The CDR3: CASSQGGYQPQHF. The CDR3 coding sequence is TGTGCCAGCAGCCAAGGGGGGTACCAGCCCCAGCATTTT.

The chain links TRBV20-1 to TRBJ2-2; TRBD2 agrees at 7 bases. CDR1 is DFQATT, CDR2 SNEGSKA, per germline (reference sequence). The CDR3 contains 18 residues. The J segment lost 8 bases and the V segment lost 3 bases, leaving 21 bases of the junction unmatched. The CDR3 spells CSASALSWPAGTEGELFF. In DNA, the CDR3 is TGCAGTGCTAGTGCTCTCTCGTGGCCAGCGGGGACGGAAGGGGAGCTGTTTTTT.

This chain links TRBV30 with TRBJ1-3, with no clear D. The ends were cut back, 1 base at V and 0 bases at J, with 10 bases in the middle. The V gene's germline CDR1 is GTSNPN and CDR2 SVGIG (reference sequence). The CDR3 extends over 15 amino acids. The CDR3 DNA reads TGTGCCTGGAGTGAAGGTGATTTCTCTGGAAACACCATATATTTT. Its translation: CAWSEGDFSGNTIYF.

The gene calls are TRBV6-6 and TRBJ2-3, with 10 bases lining up with TRBD2. CDR3 length equals 15 residues. Per germline, CDR1 MNHNY and CDR2 SVGAGI (reference sequence). The junction had 6 bases not matched to a gene; V was cut back by 6 bases and J by 3 bases. The CDR3 DNA follows: TGTGCCAGCAGGCGACTAGCGGGCTTAACAGATACGCAGTATTTT. Residues: CASRRLAGLTDTQYF.

The rearrangement links TRBV25-1 to TRBJ2-2; TRBD2 matches 10 bases. Looked up from germline, CDR1 is MGHDK and CDR2 is SYGVNS. The CDR3 totals 16 residues. J gave up 2 bases and V 2 bases, and 2 bases lay outside the gene matches. CDR3 sequence (DNA): TGTGCCAGCAGTGAAACTAGCGGGGTTAACACCGGGGAGCTGTTTTTT. It yields the protein CASSETSGVNTGELFF.